These T cell receptor beta chains were read from a single sample in a study of T cell responses to AZD1222 COVID-19 vaccine. TCRdb keeps only in-frame clones here, not all; method: immunoSEQ multiplex PCR. The sample consists of about 140,000 clones, about 91% of them appearing once. The material sequenced was peripheral blood, taken on day 0 of AZD1222 vaccination. Source of these receptors: an adult in good health. Each CDR3 is given with its conserved first and last residue. A D gene is named only where the DNA matches it firmly. A row's size may be missing; if present it is once, few, many or a size class.

TRBD1 | TRBJ1-6 | TRBV9 | . | CASSGGQGPTLVSPLHF | TGTGCCAGCAGCGGCGGACAGGGACCCACTTTAGTTTCACCCCTCCACTTT
TRBD1 | TRBJ2-7 | TRBV9 | . | CASSVARGSSEQYF | TGTGCCAGCAGCGTAGCCAGGGGGTCCTCCGAGCAGTACTTC
. | TRBJ2-1 | TRBV29-1 | . | CSVDVLYNEQFF | TGCAGCGTTGACGTTCTATACAATGAGCAGTTCTTC
TRBD2 | TRBJ2-2 | TRBV9 | . | CASSVADMLGLGGDTGELFF | TGTGCCAGCAGCGTAGCTGACATGTTGGGACTAGGAGGTGACACCGGGGAGCTGTTTTTT
. | TRBJ2-3 | TRBV7-9 | . | CASSSGGTGTDTQYF | TGTGCCAGCAGCTCGGGGGGGACAGGCACAGATACGCAGTATTTT
. | TRBJ1-1 | TRBV7-2 | . | CASSIGSAEAFF | TGTGCCAGCAGCATAGGGAGCGCTGAAGCTTTCTTT
. | TRBJ2-3 | TRBV11-2 | . | CASSPVTDTQYF | TGTGCCAGCAGCCCAGTCACAGATACGCAGTATTTT
. | TRBJ1-2 | TRBV9 | once | CASSVARGDYGYTF | TGTGCCAGCAGCGTAGCTAGGGGCGACTATGGCTACACCTTC
. | TRBJ1-3 | TRBV6-4 | . | CASSPIGSGNTIYF | TGTGCCAGCAGTCCAATCGGCTCTGGAAACACCATATATTTT
TRBD1 | TRBJ2-5 | TRBV19 | . | CASSGGQGARETQYF | TGTGCCAGTAGTGGGGGGCAGGGGGCCAGGGAGACCCAGTACTTC
TRBD1 | TRBJ1-1 | TRBV2 | once | CASRSWDREGEAFF | TGTGCCAGCAGGAGCTGGGACAGGGAGGGCGAAGCTTTCTTT
TRBD1 | TRBJ1-5 | TRBV7-3 | once | CASTPTGDQPQHF | TGTGCCAGCACCCCGACAGGGGACCAGCCCCAGCATTTT
TRBD2 | TRBJ2-3 | TRBV7-3 | . | CASSLLKGGLATDTQYF | TGTGCCAGCAGCTTACTTAAGGGCGGACTAGCGACAGATACGCAGTATTTT
TRBD1 | TRBJ2-1 | TRBV6-6 | . | CASSNRGQVDEQFF | TGTGCCAGCAGCAACAGGGGGCAGGTCGATGAGCAGTTCTTC